The next 21 T cell receptor beta chains were all read from a single sample in a study of T cell repertoires in ileal Crohn's disease. Measured with immunoSEQ multiplex PCR; TCRdb has only the in-frame clones, and not every one. The sample consists of roughly 30,000 clones, around three quarters of them appearing once. The sequencing input was ileal tissue. All receptors derive from an adult with Crohn's disease.

J is TRBJ2-3 and V is TRBV19; D not resolved. Germline assignment: CDR1 LNHDA and CDR2 SQIVND (reference sequence). The CDR3 contains 12 residues. V was trimmed by 3 bases and J by 3 bases, leaving 4 bases between them. CDR3 residues: CASSISTDTQYF. In nucleotides, the CDR3 is TGTGCCAGTAGTATTAGTACAGATACGCAGTATTTT.

The chain has TRBV29-1 and TRBJ2-2; D perhaps matches TRBD1 (6 bases). Trimming stripped 6 bases from V and 5 bases from J, with 16 bases between. The CDR3 consists of 14 residues. Per the germline V gene, CDR1 is SQVTM and CDR2 is ANQGSEA. Here the CDR3 DNA reads TGCAGCGTGGCAAGGGACACTCAGACCGGGGAGCTGTTTTTT. It codes for CSVARDTQTGELFF.

The gene calls are TRBV5-6 and TRBJ1-5; no reliable D call. Trimming left V 1 base short and J 0 bases short, with 14 bases between. CDR1 is SGHDT, CDR2 YYEEEE, per germline. This CDR3 has 17 residues. The CDR3 protein is CASSLRFSAVSNQPQHF. In nucleotides, the CDR3 is TGTGCCAGCAGCTTGAGGTTTTCGGCGGTTAGCAATCAGCCCCAGCATTTT.

The J gene is TRBJ1-1, the V gene TRBV2; D ambiguous. V lost 7 bases to trimming and J lost 0 bases, with 9 bases between them. The CDR3 spans 13 residues. Germline V CDR1 and CDR2: SNHLY, FYNNEI. The CDR3 nucleotides read TGTGCCAGCACGAAAGCGGTGAACACTGAAGCTTTCTTT. Its translation is CASTKAVNTEAFF.

The chain carries TRBV18 and TRBJ2-5, with D possibly matching TRBD1 (5 bases). CDR1 is KGHSH, CDR2 LQKENI, per germline. There are 12 residues in the CDR3. Trimming stripped 6 bases from V and 11 bases from J, with 16 bases between. The CDR3 is CASSGQGREQYF. CDR3 coding DNA: TGTGCCAGCTCCGGCCAGGGAAGAGAGCAGTACTTC. The variable domain in full, completed from reference TRBV18 and TRBJ2-5, reads NAGVMQNPRHLVRRRGQEARLRCSPMKGHSHVYWYRQLPEEGLKFMVYLQKENIIDESGMPKERFSAEFPKEGPSILRIQQVVRGDSAAYFCASSGQGREQYFGPGTRLLVL.

J is TRBJ2-5 and V is TRBV7-9; 7 bases line up with TRBD2. The CDR3 contains 16 residues. Trimming at V came to 5 bases and at J to 1 base, leaving 10 bases not matched to a gene. Germline V gene lookup returns CDR1 SEHNR and CDR2 FQNEAQ (reference sequence). This CDR3 reads CASSGELALIQETQYF. DNA of the CDR3: TGTGCCAGCAGCGGGGAACTAGCGCTAATCCAAGAGACCCAGTACTTC.

The V and J genes are TRBV18 and TRBJ2-3; D not certain. The length of the CDR3 is 12 residues. CDR1 and CDR2 (germline): KGHSH, LQKENI. Trimming cost V 6 bases and J 6 bases, with 10 bases left between them. CDR3 coding DNA: TGTGCCAGCTCCCCCCGGCGGGATACGCAGTATTTT. It yields the protein CASSPRRDTQYF.

The rearrangement uses TRBV15 and TRBJ2-3; TRBD1 matches 8 bases. The length of the CDR3 is 16 residues. Trimming cost V 4 bases and J 1 base; bases outside gene matches: 7. The germline gives CDR1 LNHNV, CDR2 YYDKDF (reference sequence). As DNA, the CDR3 is TGTGCCACCAGCATAGCCCCGGGACAGGGCACAGATACGCAGTATTTT. This sequence encodes CATSIAPGQGTDTQYF. Full variable domain (remainder filled in from reference TRBV15 and TRBJ2-3): DAMVIQNPRYQVTQFGKPVTLSCSQTLNHNVMYWYQQKSSQAPKLLFHYYDKDFNNEADTPDNFQSRRPNTSFCFLDIRSPGLGDTAMYLCATSIAPGQGTDTQYFGPGTRLTVL.

The J gene is TRBJ1-5, the V gene TRBV29-1, with 7 nucleotides matching TRBD1. The CDR3 has 17 residues. Trimming took 7 bases from V and 0 from J; bases not matched to a gene: 15. Per germline, CDR1 SQVTM and CDR2 ANQGSEA. This chain's CDR3 is CSGTPPGGGSSNQPQHF. CDR3 DNA sequence: TGCAGCGGTACCCCGCCAGGGGGAGGTTCTAGCAATCAGCCCCAGCATTTT.

This clone has a single count. The chain employs TRBV9 and TRBJ1-5; D uncertain. The CDR3 has 17 amino acids. The V and J ends lost 0 bases and 0 bases respectively, with 13 bases between them. Germline CDR1 and CDR2: SGDLS and YYNGEE. CDR3 nucleotides: TGTGCCAGCAGCGTAGCACACAGCCCAACTAGCAATCAGCCCCAGCATTTT. It yields the protein CASSVAHSPTSNQPQHF. Filled out from reference TRBV9 and TRBJ1-5, the complete variable domain reads DSGVTQTPKHLITATGQRVTLRCSPRSGDLSVYWYQQSLDQGLQFLIQYYNGEERAKGNILERFSAQQFPDLHSELNLSSLELGDSALYFCASSVAHSPTSNQPQHFGDGTRLSIL.

The chain carries TRBV27 and TRBJ2-5; D possibly corresponds to TRBD2 (5 bases). The CDR3 runs 15 residues. The germline V gene encodes CDR1 MNHEY and CDR2 SMNVEV (reference sequence). Between the trimmed V and J ends, which lost 3 bases and 7 bases, there was a span of 18 bases. The CDR3: CASSLDSGSRGTQYF. The DNA for the CDR3 is TGTGCCAGCAGTTTGGACTCCGGCTCTCGAGGGACCCAGTACTTC.

The chain recombines TRBV7-4 with TRBJ2-1, with D hard to call. The germline CDR1 and CDR2 sequences are SGHVT and SQSDAQ. The V gene lost 4 bases and the J gene lost 4 bases, with 5 bases spanning the gap. CDR3 length equals 12 residues. The CDR3 DNA reads TGTGCCAGCAGCTGCGTTTACAATGAGCAGTTCTTC. It is translated as CASSCVYNEQFF.

This clone was found a few times. The chain combines TRBV7-3 with TRBJ2-1; 11 bases match TRBD2. The CDR3 contains 14 residues. Germline CDR1 and CDR2: SGHTA and FQGTGA. Trimming removed 5 bases from V and 7 bases from J; junction bases left unmatched: 4. The CDR3 bases are TGTGCCAGCAGCCCCACTAGCGGGAGAAATGAGCAGTTCTTC. Translation gives CASSPTSGRNEQFF.

This chain uses TRBV6-5 with TRBJ2-3; D might be TRBD1 (6 bases). The germline gives CDR1 MNHEY, CDR2 SVGAGI. V lost 8 bases and J 4 bases, leaving 16 bases between the germline ends. The CDR3 is made up of 14 amino acids. CDR3 in DNA: TGTGCCAGCGGTACAGGGCGGCTGGCAGATACGCAGTATTTT. Its translation: CASGTGRLADTQYF.

The count of this clone is one. This chain joins TRBV5-4 and TRBJ1-4, with a weak D call TRBD1 (5 bases). Germline lookup yields CDR1 SGHNT and CDR2 YYREEE (reference sequence). Trimming cost V 3 bases and J 8 bases, with 14 bases left between them. The CDR3 contains 14 residues. The CDR3 sequence is CASSWPGRDEKLFF. The CDR3 nucleotides read TGTGCCAGCAGCTGGCCAGGGAGGGACGAAAAACTGTTTTTT.

The chain employs TRBV6-1 and TRBJ2-1; 8 nucleotides align to TRBD1. The CDR3 sequence is 13 residues long. In germline, CDR1 is MNHNS, CDR2 SASEGT. J gave up 8 bases and V 5 bases, and 5 bases lay outside the gene matches. This CDR3 is CASSSQGAHEQFF. The CDR3 coding sequence is TGTGCCAGCAGTTCTCAGGGGGCGCATGAGCAGTTCTTC.

This chain joins TRBV19 and TRBJ1-5, with 12 bases lining up with TRBD1. Germline V gene data show CDR1 as LNHDA and CDR2 as SQIVND (reference sequence). After removal of 9 bases from V and 3 bases from J, the junction contained 9 bases not matched to a gene. The CDR3 totals 16 residues. CDR3 sequence reads: CASRHRDRGPNQPQHF. CDR3 bases: TGTGCCAGCCGGCACCGGGACAGGGGGCCCAATCAGCCCCAGCATTTT.

The rearrangement joins TRBV7-3 to TRBJ2-3; perhaps TRBD2 as D (5 bases). The CDR3 contains 14 residues. CDR1 is SGHTA, CDR2 FQGTGA, per germline. Trimming shortened V by 2 bases and J by 4 bases, and 10 bases separated the two germline ends. As DNA, the CDR3 is TGTGCCAGCAGCTTAGAGGGCCCCCCAGATACGCAGTATTTT. The encoded protein is CASSLEGPPDTQYF.

This chain connects TRBV6-1 to TRBJ2-1; D is undetermined. CDR1 and CDR2 (germline): MNHNS, SASEGT. This CDR3 contains 13 residues. V shed 0 bases and J shed 10 bases, with 10 bases lying between them. CDR3 protein: CASSEAWAVEQFF. For the CDR3, the DNA is TGTGCCAGCAGTGAAGCATGGGCCGTAGAGCAGTTCTTC.

A note on this clone: A read error may produce the germline difference seen at one junction end. V and J are TRBV7-9 and TRBJ2-1; D not certain. Germline values: CDR1 SEHNR, CDR2 FQNEAQ (reference sequence). This CDR3 region has 11 residues. As DNA, the CDR3 is TGTGCCAGCAGCTCCTACGATGAGCAGTTCTTC. Its protein is CASSSYDEQFF.

This rearrangement joins TRBV19 to TRBJ1-2, with D hard to call. The ends were cut back, 7 bases at V and 0 bases at J, with 9 bases in the middle. The germline V gene has CDR1 LNHDA and CDR2 SQIVND (reference sequence). The CDR3 sequence is 13 residues long. The CDR3 DNA follows: TGTGCCAGTAATAAGACACCTAACTATGGCTACACCTTC. Its translation: CASNKTPNYGYTF.